This is a list of T cell receptor beta chains from one sample in a study of T cell responses to AZD1222 COVID-19 vaccine. Method: immunoSEQ multiplex PCR; TCRdb's copy keeps in-frame clones and lacks some. Of fewer than 200,000 clones detected, around nine tenths appear once; the ten largest clones hold less than 4.5%. This sample comprised peripheral blood, obtained 28 days after the second dose of the MenACWY control vaccine. The source of these receptors is an adult who received the MenACWY meningococcal vaccine as a control. CDR3s leave out the opening cysteine and the closing phenylalanine or tryptophan. Each record gives: CDR3 length, V gene, CDR3 protein.

length: 10
V: TRBV29-1
CDR3: SVEGLADERF

length: 9
V: TRBV20-1
CDR3: SATPNYGYT

length: 9
V: TRBV28
CDR3: ASKGGEKLF

length: 12
V: TRBV19
CDR3: AAAIRSGANVLT

length: 12
V: TRBV19
CDR3: ASMGTGLRSPLH

length: 13
V: TRBV5-4
CDR3: ASSRDPRETDTQY

length: 11
V: TRBV24-1
CDR3: ATGGGANEKLF

length: 13
V: TRBV25-1
CDR3: ASSPGGTNTDTQY

length: 14
V: TRBV11-2
CDR3: ASSLRVTQFAGGYT

length: 15
V: TRBV11-2
CDR3: ASSFLSWPRGGDEQF

length: 13
V: TRBV6-6
CDR3: ASSPKTGINSPLH

length: 11
V: TRBV7-3
CDR3: ASSLKGGREAF

length: 12
V: TRBV19
CDR3: ASKGNSNTGELF

length: 11
V: TRBV7-9
CDR3: ASSLDTRGEQF

length: 15
V: TRBV4-2
CDR3: ASSQAPLAVSYNEQF

length: 11
V: TRBV29-1
CDR3: SVSSGSYNEQF

length: 16
V: TRBV5-1
CDR3: ASSSETSPGQGREKLF

length: 11
V: TRBV6-4
CDR3: ASRQGANTEAF

length: 17
V: TRBV5-1
CDR3: ASSVPKGGGRAFLYEQY

length: 12
V: TRBV2
CDR3: ASRKPEAYNEQF

length: 13
V: TRBV29-1
CDR3: SVGMGGVAGNTIY

length: 18
V: TRBV6-4
CDR3: ASSPLGLAGDAWSYNEQF

length: 12
V: TRBV14
CDR3: ASGPLTGLTEAF

length: 11
V: TRBV5-6
CDR3: ASSLVVGDTQY

length: 13
V: TRBV28
CDR3: ASSVPRGRTDTQY

length: 12
V: TRBV5-1
CDR3: ASSFSGSGNTIY

length: 12
V: TRBV4-3
CDR3: ASSQDRGAYEQY

length: 14
V: TRBV28
CDR3: ASRGVTVIPYNEQF

length: 13
V: TRBV11-3
CDR3: ASSISPDSYNEQF

length: 11
V: TRBV28
CDR3: ASSLGWAGEAF

length: 11
V: TRBV30
CDR3: AWSPGSDQPQH

length: 13
V: TRBV28
CDR3: ASSQGTGGSYGYT

length: 16
V: TRBV28
CDR3: ASLPLLAGTESSYEQY

length: 10
V: TRBV7-9
CDR3: ASSLASEKLF

length: 13
V: TRBV7-9
CDR3: ASSLGGGMNTEAF

length: 12
V: TRBV27
CDR3: ASSLSSSLETQY

length: 12
V: TRBV6-5
CDR3: ASSRDRGVNEQF

length: 13
V: TRBV3-1/TRBV3-2
CDR3: ASSQARGTLGELF

length: 15
V: TRBV15
CDR3: ATSRAPQRGPLDTQY

length: 11
V: TRBV30
CDR3: AWSQTGGETQY

length: 17
V: TRBV27
CDR3: ASSPFIAASGRLDNEQF

length: 13
V: TRBV19
CDR3: ASSWLRQPNEKLF

length: 12
V: TRBV28
CDR3: ASSLYPGNTEAF

length: 15
V: TRBV5-8
CDR3: ASSRDSQIFLNEKLF

length: 15
V: TRBV4-3
CDR3: ASSQDVGGGGSGELF

length: 14
V: TRBV28
CDR3: ASSTPAGTGNTEAF

length: 14
V: TRBV7-6
CDR3: ASSLGAASSTDTQY

length: 13
V: TRBV5-1
CDR3: ASSPGDGRNSPLH

length: 11
V: TRBV29-1
CDR3: SVEVQLNEKLF

length: 10
V: TRBV18
CDR3: ASSPSDTEAF

length: 15
V: TRBV27
CDR3: ASSLGQGYGSNEKLF

length: 12
V: TRBV5-1
CDR3: ASSLAGSNQPQH

length: 13
V: TRBV7-2
CDR3: ASTGSALGTGELF

length: 10
V: TRBV29-1
CDR3: SVSLDAETQY

length: 13
V: TRBV28
CDR3: ASSTIGGILSPLH

length: 14
V: TRBV24-1
CDR3: ATSDTTGFSYNEQF

length: 11
V: TRBV30
CDR3: AWRPAVNYGYT

length: 11
V: TRBV14
CDR3: ASSQGLGTSKY

length: 15
V: TRBV3-1/TRBV3-2
CDR3: ASSQVYGTSGYNEQF